This T cell receptor beta chain was observed in a study of T cell responses to AZD1222 COVID-19 vaccine. Study-wide background: Second-dose schedules of about 4 or about 12 weeks were combined.

The CDR3 totals 14 residues. Germline V gene lookup returns CDR1 MGHRA and CDR2 YSYEKL. Trimming removed 4 bases from V and 1 base from J, with 10 bases in between. A word on this clone: Its antigen is currently unknown.

Data came from immunoSEQ multiplex PCR; TCRdb stores just in-frame clones and leaves some out. The table has some 82,000 clones, 85% to 90% seen once. Study-wide points: Females outnumbered males among donors, who were mostly white British; clonal diversity was possibly underestimated. When two AZD1222 doses had been given, Spike-specific TCR breadth and depth rose.

The sample consisted of peripheral blood, taken on day 0 of AZD1222 vaccination. V gene TRBV4-1 combines with J gene TRBJ1-1; D is undetermined. This TCR came from an adult in good health. The CDR3 loop reads CASSPRTQNTEAFF. CDR3 coding DNA: TGCGCCAGCAGCCCAAGAACACAGAACACTGAAGCTTTCTTT.